The present entry profiles one TCR beta chain with its context. Its antigen is unknown. The data stem from a study of blood T cells in healthy people across ages. The study's findings and limits: A strong correlation between TCR beta diversity and naive T cell percentage was seen. The fall in TCR beta diversity per million T cells was roughly linear with age.

Alongside a J-beta primer mix, a sample-barcoded 5' primer served in a second PCR lasting about 7 to 11 cycles. Every single cDNA molecule received a tag from a template-switch adaptor with 12 random nucleotides. Individual samples furnished no less than 2.5 million CDR3-containing paired-end reads apiece. TCRdb re-analysed the 5' RACE reads in MiXCR, keeping a single row per CDR3 protein. The data show over 600,000 distinct CDR3 sequences, roughly 56% seen once. Sequencing used blood. This TCR was recovered from a man aged 40-55 years in good health.

In DNA, the CDR3 is TGTGCCAGCCTTGGACAGGGGAATCAGCCCCAGCATTTT. Its protein is CASLGQGNQPQHF. V is TRBV12-3 or TRBV12-4 and J is TRBJ1-5, with TRBD1 matching over 9 bases. The CDR3 is made up of 13 amino acids. Losses at the gene ends were 8 bases for V and 4 bases for J; bases not matched to a gene: 3.